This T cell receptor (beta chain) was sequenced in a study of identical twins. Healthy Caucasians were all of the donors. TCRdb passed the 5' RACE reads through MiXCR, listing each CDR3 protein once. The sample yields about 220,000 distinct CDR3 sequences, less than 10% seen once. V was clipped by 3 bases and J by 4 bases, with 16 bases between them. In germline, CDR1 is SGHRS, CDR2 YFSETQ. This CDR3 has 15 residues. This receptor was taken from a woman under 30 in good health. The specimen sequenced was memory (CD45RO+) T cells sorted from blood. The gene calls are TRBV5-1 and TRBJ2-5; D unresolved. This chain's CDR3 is CASSSSPRARETQYF. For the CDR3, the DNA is TGCGCCAGCAGCTCCTCTCCACGGGCCCGAGAGACCCAGTACTTC. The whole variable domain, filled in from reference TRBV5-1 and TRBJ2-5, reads KAGVTQTPRYLIKTRGQQVTLSCSPISGHRSVSWYQQTPGQGLQFLFEYFSETQRNKGNFPGRFSGRQFSNSRSEMNVSTLELGDSALYLCASSSSPRARETQYFGPGTRLLVL.